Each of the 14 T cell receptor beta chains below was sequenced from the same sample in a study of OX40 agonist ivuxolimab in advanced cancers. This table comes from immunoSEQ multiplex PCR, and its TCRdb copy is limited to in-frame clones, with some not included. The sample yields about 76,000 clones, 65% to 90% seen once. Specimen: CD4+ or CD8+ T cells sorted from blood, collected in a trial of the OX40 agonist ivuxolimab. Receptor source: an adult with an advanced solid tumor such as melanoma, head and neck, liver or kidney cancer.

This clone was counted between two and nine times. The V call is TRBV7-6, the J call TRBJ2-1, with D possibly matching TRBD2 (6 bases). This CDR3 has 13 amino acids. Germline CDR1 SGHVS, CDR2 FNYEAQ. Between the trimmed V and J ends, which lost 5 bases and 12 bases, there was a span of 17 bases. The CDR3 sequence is CASSNLGGRGQFF. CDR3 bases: TGTGCCAGCAGCAACTTGGGGGGACGGGGGCAGTTCTTC.

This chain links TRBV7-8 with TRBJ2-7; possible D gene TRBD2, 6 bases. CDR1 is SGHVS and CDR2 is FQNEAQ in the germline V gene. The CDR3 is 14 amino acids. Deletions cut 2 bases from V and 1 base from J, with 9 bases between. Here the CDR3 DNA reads TGTGCCAGCAGCTTATACGGGGGTTCCTACGAGCAGTACTTC. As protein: CASSLYGGSYEQYF.

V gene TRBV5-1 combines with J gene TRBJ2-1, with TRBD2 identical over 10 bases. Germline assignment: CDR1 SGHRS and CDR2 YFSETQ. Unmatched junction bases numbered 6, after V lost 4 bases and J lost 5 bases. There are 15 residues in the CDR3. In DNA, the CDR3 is TGCGCCAGCAGCCTTTCCCTAGCGGGGGACAATGAGCAGTTCTTC. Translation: CASSLSLAGDNEQFF.

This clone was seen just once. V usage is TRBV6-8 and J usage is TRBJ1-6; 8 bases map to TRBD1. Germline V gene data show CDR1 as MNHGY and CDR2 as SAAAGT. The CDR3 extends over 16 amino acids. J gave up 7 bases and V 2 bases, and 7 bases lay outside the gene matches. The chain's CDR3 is CASSYHRDRNNSPLHF. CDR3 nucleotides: TGTGCCAGCAGTTACCACCGGGACAGGAACAATTCACCCCTCCACTTT.

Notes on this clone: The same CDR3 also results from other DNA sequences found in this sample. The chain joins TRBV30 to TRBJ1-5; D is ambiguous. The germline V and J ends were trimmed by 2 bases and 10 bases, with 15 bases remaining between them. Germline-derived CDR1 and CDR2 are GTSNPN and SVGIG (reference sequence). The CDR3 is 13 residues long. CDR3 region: CAWSSKGAAPQHF. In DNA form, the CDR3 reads TGTGCCTGGAGTTCGAAGGGCGCTGCCCCCCAGCATTTT.

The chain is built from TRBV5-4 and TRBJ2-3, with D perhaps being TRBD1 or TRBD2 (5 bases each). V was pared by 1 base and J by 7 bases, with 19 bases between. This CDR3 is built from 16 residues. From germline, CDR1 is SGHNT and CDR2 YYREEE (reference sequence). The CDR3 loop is CASSLFSGTSHNTQYF. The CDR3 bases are TGTGCCAGCAGCTTGTTTTCGGGGACCTCTCATAATACGCAGTATTTT.

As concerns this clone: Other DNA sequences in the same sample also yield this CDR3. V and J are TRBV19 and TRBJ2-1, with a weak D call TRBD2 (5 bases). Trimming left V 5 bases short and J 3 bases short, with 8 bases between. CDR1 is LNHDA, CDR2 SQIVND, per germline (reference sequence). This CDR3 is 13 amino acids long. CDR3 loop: CASSPRGYNEQFF. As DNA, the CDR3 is TGTGCCAGTAGTCCCCGGGGCTACAATGAGCAGTTCTTC.

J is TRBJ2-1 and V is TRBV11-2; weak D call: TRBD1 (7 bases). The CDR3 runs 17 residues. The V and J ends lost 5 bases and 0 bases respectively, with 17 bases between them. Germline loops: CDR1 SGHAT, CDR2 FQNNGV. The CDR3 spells CASSGRGQRSSYNEQFF. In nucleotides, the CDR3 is TGTGCCAGCAGCGGGCGGGGACAGCGGAGCTCCTACAATGAGCAGTTCTTC.

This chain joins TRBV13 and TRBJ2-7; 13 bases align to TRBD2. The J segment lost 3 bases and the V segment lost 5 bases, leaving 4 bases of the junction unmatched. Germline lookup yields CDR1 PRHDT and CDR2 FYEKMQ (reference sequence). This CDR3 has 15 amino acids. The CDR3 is CASSRTSGGFYEQYF. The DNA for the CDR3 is TGTGCCAGCAGCCGGACTAGCGGGGGATTCTACGAGCAGTACTTC.

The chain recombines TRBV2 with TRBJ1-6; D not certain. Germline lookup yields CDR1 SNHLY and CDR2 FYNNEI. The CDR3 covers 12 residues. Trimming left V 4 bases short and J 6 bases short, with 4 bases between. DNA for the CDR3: TGTGCCAGCAGTGGGCTTAATTCACCCCTCCACTTT. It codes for CASSGLNSPLHF.

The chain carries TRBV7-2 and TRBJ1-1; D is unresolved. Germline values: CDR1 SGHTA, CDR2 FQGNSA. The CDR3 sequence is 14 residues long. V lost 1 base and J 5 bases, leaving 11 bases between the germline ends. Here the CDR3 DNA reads TGTGCCAGCAGCTTAGATTGGGCCACTACTGAAGCTTTCTTT. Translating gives CASSLDWATTEAFF.

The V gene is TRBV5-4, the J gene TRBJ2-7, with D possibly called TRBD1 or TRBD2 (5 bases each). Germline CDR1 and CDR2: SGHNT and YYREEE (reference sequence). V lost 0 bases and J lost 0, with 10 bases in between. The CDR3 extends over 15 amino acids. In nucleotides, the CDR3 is TGTGCCAGCAGCTTGGCCGGGGACCGCTCCTACGAGCAGTACTTC. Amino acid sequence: CASSLAGDRSYEQYF.

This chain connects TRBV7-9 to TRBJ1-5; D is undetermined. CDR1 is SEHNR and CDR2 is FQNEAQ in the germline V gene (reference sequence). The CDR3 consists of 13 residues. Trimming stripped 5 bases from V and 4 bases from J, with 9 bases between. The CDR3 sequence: CASSRTGNQPQHF. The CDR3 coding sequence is TGTGCCAGCAGCCGGACGGGGAATCAGCCCCAGCATTTT.

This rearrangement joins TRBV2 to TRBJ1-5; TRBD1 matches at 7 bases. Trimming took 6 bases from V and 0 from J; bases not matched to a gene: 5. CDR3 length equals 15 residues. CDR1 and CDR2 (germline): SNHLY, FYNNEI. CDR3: CASRDRAYSNQPQHF. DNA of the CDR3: TGTGCCAGCAGAGACAGGGCGTATAGCAATCAGCCCCAGCATTTT.